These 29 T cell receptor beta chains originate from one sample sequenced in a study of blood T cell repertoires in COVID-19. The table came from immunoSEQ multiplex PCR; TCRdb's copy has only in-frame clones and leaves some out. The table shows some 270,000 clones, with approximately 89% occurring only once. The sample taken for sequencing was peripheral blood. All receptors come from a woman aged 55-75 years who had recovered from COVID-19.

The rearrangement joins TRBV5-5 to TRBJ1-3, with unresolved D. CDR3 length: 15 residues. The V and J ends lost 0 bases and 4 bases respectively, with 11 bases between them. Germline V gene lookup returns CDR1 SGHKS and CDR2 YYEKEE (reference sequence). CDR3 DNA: TGTGCCAGCAGCTTGGCCCCTACAGAGGGAAACACCATATATTTT. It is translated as CASSLAPTEGNTIYF.

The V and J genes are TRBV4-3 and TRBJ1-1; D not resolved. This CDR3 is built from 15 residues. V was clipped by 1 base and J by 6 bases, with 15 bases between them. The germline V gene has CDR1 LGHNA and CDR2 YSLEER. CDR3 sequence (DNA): TGCGCCAGCAGCCAAGTATACCTAACGTCGGCTGAAGCTTTCTTT. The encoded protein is CASSQVYLTSAEAFF.

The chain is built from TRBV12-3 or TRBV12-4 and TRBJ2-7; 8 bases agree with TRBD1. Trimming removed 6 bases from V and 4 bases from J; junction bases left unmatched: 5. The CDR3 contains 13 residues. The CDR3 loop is CASRPDRVYEQYF. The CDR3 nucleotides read TGTGCCAGCAGACCGGACAGGGTATACGAGCAGTACTTC.

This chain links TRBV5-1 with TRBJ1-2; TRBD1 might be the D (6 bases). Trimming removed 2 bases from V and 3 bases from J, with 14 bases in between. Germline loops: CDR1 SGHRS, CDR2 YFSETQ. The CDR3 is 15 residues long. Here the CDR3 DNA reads TGCGCCAGCAGCTTACTACAGGGTCCCCACTATGGCTACACCTTC. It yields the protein CASSLLQGPHYGYTF.

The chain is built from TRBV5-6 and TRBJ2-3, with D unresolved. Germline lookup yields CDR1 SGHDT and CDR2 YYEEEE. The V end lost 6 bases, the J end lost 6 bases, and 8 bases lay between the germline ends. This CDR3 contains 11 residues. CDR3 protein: CASIARDTQYF. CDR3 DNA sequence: TGTGCCAGCATCGCGAGGGATACGCAGTATTTT.

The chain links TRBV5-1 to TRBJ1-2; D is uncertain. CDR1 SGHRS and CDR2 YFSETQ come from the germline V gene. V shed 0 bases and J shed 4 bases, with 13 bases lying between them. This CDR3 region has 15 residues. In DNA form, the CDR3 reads TGCGCCAGCAGCTTGGGAGGAGTCGGGAGCTATGGCTACACCTTC. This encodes CASSLGGVGSYGYTF.

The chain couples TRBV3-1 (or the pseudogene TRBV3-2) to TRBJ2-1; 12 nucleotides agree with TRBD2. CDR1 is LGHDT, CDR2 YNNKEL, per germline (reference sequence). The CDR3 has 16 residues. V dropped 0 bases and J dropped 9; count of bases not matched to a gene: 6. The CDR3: CASSQEASGGVGEQFF. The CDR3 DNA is TGTGCCAGCAGCCAAGAGGCTAGCGGGGGGGTCGGTGAGCAGTTCTTC.

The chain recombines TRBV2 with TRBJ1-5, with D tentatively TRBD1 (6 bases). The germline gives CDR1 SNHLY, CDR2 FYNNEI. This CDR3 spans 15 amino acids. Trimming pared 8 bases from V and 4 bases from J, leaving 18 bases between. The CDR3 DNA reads TGTGCCAGCCGTCTGGAGGCAGGGGCAAATCAGCCCCAGCATTTT. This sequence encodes CASRLEAGANQPQHF.

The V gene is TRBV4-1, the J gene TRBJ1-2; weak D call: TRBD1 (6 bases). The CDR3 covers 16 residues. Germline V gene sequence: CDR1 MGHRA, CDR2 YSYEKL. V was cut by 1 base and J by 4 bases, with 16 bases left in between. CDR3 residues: CASSQGGGQRSYGYTF. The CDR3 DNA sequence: TGCGCCAGCAGCCAAGGGGGGGGGCAGCGAAGCTATGGCTACACCTTC.

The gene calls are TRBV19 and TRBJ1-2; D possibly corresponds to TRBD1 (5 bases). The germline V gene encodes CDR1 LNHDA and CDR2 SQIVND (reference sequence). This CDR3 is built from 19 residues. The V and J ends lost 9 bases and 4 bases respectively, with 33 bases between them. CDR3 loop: CASVGGVVRRDGPFYGYTF. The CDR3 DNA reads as TGTGCCAGCGTGGGGGGGGTGGTTCGCAGGGATGGTCCCTTCTATGGCTACACCTTC.

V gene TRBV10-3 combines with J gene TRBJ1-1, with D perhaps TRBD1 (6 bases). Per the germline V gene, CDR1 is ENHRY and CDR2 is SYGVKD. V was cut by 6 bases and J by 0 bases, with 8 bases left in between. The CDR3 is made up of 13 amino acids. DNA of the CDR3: TGTGCCATCAGGGGGGACATGAACACTGAAGCTTTCTTT. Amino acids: CAIRGDMNTEAFF.

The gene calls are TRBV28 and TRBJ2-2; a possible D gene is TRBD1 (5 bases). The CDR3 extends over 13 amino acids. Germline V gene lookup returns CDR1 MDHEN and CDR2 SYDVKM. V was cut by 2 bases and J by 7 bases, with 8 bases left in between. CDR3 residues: CASSLMGLGELFF. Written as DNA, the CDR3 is TGTGCCAGCAGTTTAATGGGGCTCGGGGAGCTGTTTTTT.

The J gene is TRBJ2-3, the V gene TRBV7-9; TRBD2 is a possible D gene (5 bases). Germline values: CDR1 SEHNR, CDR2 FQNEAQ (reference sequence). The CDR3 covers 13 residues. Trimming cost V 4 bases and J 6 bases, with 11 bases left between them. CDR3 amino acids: CASSSSGSDTQYF. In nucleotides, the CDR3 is TGTGCCAGCAGCTCAAGCGGTTCGGATACGCAGTATTTT.

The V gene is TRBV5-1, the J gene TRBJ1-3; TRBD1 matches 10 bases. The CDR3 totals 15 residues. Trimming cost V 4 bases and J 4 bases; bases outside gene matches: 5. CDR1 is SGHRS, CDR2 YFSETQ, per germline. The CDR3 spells CASSAWTGGGNTIYF. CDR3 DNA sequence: TGCGCCAGCAGCGCGTGGACAGGGGGAGGAAACACCATATATTTT.

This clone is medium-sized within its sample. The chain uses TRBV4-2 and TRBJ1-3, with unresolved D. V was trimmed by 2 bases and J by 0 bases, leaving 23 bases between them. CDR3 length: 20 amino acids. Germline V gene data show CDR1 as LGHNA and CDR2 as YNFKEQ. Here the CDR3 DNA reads TGTGCCAGCAGCCAATGGGTGAGGGCAGAAAGGCCCAGCTCTGGAAACACCATATATTTT. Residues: CASSQWVRAERPSSGNTIYF.

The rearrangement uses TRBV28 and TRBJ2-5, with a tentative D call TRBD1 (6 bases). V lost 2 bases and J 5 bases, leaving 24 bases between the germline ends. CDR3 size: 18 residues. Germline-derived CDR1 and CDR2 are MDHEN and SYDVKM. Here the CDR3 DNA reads TGTGCCAGCAGTTTACGCGACATAACGAACAGGGTTCCGGAGACCCAGTACTTC. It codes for CASSLRDITNRVPETQYF.

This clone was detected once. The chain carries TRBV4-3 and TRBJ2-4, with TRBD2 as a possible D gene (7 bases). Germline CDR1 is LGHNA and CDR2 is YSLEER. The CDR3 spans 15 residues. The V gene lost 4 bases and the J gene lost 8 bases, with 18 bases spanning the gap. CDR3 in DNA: TGCGCCAGCAGCCTAATGTGGGGGGGGCAGGACATTCAGTACTTC. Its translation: CASSLMWGGQDIQYF.

CDR3 bases: TGTGCCAGCAGCTACCCCTACGGGGATGGCTACACCTTC. This sequence encodes CASSYPYGDGYTF. This chain joins TRBV7-2 and TRBJ1-2; D not resolved. Trimming left V 4 bases short and J 6 bases short, with 12 bases between. Germline loops: CDR1 SGHTA, CDR2 FQGNSA. CDR3 length: 13 amino acids.

For the CDR3, the DNA is TGCGCCAGCCGGTTGGGCACTAGCGGGGCCTACGAGCAGTACTTC. Its translation: CASRLGTSGAYEQYF. The chain links TRBV5-1 to TRBJ2-7, with 10 bases lining up with TRBD2. The CDR3 totals 15 residues. Per germline, CDR1 SGHRS and CDR2 YFSETQ. J gave up 2 bases and V 7 bases, and 9 bases lay outside the gene matches.

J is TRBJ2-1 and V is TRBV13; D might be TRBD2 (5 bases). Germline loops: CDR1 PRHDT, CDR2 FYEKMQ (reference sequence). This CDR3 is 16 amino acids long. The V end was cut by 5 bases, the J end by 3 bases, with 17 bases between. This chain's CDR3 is CASSPPEARGYNEQFF. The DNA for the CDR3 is TGTGCCAGCAGCCCTCCCGAGGCTCGGGGCTACAATGAGCAGTTCTTC.

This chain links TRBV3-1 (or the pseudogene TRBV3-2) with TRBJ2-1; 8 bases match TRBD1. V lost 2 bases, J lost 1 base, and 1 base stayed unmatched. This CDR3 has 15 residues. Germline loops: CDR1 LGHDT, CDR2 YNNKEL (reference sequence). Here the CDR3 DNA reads TGTGCCAGCAGCCAATGGGACAGGTCCTACAATGAGCAGTTCTTC. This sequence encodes CASSQWDRSYNEQFF.

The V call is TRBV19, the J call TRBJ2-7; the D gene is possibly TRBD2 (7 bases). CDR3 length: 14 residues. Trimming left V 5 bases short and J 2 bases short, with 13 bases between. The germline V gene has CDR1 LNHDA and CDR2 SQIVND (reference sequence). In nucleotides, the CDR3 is TGTGCCAGTAGTGCGAGGCGGGGGCCCTACGAGCAGTACTTC. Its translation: CASSARRGPYEQYF. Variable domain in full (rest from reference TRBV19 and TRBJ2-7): DGGITQSPKYLFRKEGQNVTLSCEQNLNHDAMYWYRQDPGQGLRLIYYSQIVNDFQKGDIAEGYSVSREKKESFPLTVTSAQKNPTAFYLCASSARRGPYEQYFGPGTRLTVT.

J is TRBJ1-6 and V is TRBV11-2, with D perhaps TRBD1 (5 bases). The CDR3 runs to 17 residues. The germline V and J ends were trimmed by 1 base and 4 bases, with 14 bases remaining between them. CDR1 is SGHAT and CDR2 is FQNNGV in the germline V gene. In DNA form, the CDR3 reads TGTGCCAGCAGCTTAGTGGGGCAGGGTTATTATAATTCACCCCTCCACTTT. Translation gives CASSLVGQGYYNSPLHF.

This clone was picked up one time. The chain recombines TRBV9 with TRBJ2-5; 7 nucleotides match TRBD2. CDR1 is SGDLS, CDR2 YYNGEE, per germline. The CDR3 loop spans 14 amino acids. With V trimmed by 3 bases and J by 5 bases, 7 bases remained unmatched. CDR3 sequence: CASSATSRSETQYF. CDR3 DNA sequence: TGTGCCAGCAGCGCGACTAGCCGTTCGGAGACCCAGTACTTC.

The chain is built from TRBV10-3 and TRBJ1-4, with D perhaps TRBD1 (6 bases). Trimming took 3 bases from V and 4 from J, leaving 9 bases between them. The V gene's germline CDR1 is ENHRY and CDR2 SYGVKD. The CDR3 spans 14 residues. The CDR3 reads CAISDQGNNEKLFF. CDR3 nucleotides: TGTGCCATCAGTGATCAGGGGAATAATGAAAAACTGTTTTTT.

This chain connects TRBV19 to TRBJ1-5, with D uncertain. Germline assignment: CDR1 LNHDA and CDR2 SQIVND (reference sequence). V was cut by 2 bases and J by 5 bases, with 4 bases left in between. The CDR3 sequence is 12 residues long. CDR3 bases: TGTGCCAGTAGTATACCCTATCAGCCCCAGCATTTT. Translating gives CASSIPYQPQHF.

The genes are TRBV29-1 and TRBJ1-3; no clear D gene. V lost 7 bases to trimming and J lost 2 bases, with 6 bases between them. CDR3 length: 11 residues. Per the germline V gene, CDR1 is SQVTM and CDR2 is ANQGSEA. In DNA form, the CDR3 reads TGCAGCGGGCAGACTGGAAACACCATATATTTT. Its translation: CSGQTGNTIYF.

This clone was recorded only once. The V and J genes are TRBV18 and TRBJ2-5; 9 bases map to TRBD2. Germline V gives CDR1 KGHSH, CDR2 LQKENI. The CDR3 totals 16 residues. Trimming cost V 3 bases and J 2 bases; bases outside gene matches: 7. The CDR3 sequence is CASSPRLAVLQETQYF. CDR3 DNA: TGTGCCAGCTCACCTCGACTAGCGGTTCTGCAAGAGACCCAGTACTTC.

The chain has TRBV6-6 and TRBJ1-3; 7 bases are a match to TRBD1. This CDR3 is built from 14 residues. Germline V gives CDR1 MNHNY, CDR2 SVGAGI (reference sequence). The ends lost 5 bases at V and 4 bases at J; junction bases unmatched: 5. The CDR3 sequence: CASSLQGPGNTIYF. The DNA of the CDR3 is TGTGCCAGCAGTCTACAGGGGCCGGGAAACACCATATATTTT.